Listed here are 20 T cell receptor beta chains from one sample, sequenced in a study of T cell repertoires in cytomegalovirus infection. In TCRdb, the reads were re-called with MiXCR into one record per CDR3 protein. The sample shows roughly 280,000 distinct CDR3 sequences, approximately 8.3% of them seen only once. Sequenced material: PBMCs. Every receptor here comes from a human donor in good health (CMV status not recorded). Some clones in this sample may be carry-over from other donors' samples.

This clonotype has at least ten counts. The rearrangement links TRBV7-8 to TRBJ2-7, with D perhaps TRBD1 (5 bases). Germline values: CDR1 SGHVS, CDR2 FQNEAQ. Trimming pared 1 base from V and 4 bases from J, leaving 20 bases between. The CDR3 has 17 amino acids. The CDR3 protein is CASSLEIIRGRMYEQYF. The CDR3 nucleotides are TGTGCCAGCAGCTTAGAAATAATTAGGGGAAGGATGTACGAGCAGTACTTC. The entire variable domain, with the rest obtained from reference TRBV7-8 and TRBJ2-7, is as follows: GAGVSQSPRYKVAKRGQDVALRCDPISGHVSLFWYQQALGQGPEFLTYFQNEAQLDKSGLPSDRFFAERPEGSVSTLKIQRTQQEDSAVYLCASSLEIIRGRMYEQYFGPGTRLTVT.

With respect to this clonotype: This may stem from a read error, because a much larger clone lies one nucleotide away. The chain links TRBV7-2 to TRBJ2-5; unclear D gene. This CDR3 spans 15 amino acids. CDR1 is SGHTA, CDR2 FQGNSA, per germline. The chain's CDR3 is CASSLGGATQETQHF. CDR3 coding DNA: TGTGCCAGCAGCTTAGGTGGAGCTACGCAGGAGACCCAGCACTTC.

This clonotype has a count of ten or more. The gene calls are TRBV7-2 and TRBJ1-2; maybe TRBD1 (5 bases). V was clipped by 1 base and J by 8 bases, with 14 bases between them. Germline values: CDR1 SGHTA, CDR2 FQGNSA. This CDR3 is 14 amino acids long. The CDR3 DNA follows: TGTGCCAGCAGCTTAGGTGCGGGACCGTTCGGCTACACCTTC. Its protein product is CASSLGAGPFGYTF. Using reference TRBV7-2 and TRBJ1-2 for the parts outside the CDR3, the full variable domain is GAGVSQSPSNKVTEKGKDVELRCDPISGHTALYWYRQSLGQGLEFLIYFQGNSAPDKSGLPSDRFSAERTGGSVSTLTIQRTQQEDSAVYLCASSLGAGPFGYTFGSGTRLTVV.

This clonotype was counted at least ten times. The chain recombines TRBV6-6 with TRBJ2-5; 7 bases fit TRBD2. Unmatched junction bases numbered 9, after V lost 2 bases and J lost 3 bases. CDR1 and CDR2 from the germline V gene are MNHNY and SVGAGI (reference sequence). This CDR3 comprises 16 residues. For the CDR3, the DNA is TGTGCCAGCAGTTACCTTGAGAGGACTAGTAAAGAGACCCAGTACTTC. Protein: CASSYLERTSKETQYF.

At least ten counts were recorded for this clonotype. The chain joins TRBV28 to TRBJ2-7; 8 bases line up with TRBD1. CDR1 and CDR2 from the germline V gene are MDHEN and SYDVKM. The V segment lost 4 bases and the J segment 0 bases; nucleotides outside the gene matches: 2. The CDR3 length is 14 residues. The CDR3 DNA reads TGTGCCAGCAGTTACCAGGGGGCCTCCTACGAGCAGTACTTC. Translation gives CASSYQGASYEQYF.

This clonotype appeared many times. V usage is TRBV5-6 and J usage is TRBJ2-7; 8 positions agree with TRBD2. The J segment lost 2 bases and the V segment lost 2 bases, leaving 6 bases of the junction unmatched. Germline V gene sequence: CDR1 SGHDT, CDR2 YYEEEE. The CDR3 sequence is 15 residues long. Here the CDR3 DNA reads TGTGCCAGCAGCTTAGTCAGCGGGGGACCCTACGAGCAGTACTTC. It is translated as CASSLVSGGPYEQYF. The variable domain in full, completed from reference TRBV5-6 and TRBJ2-7, reads DAGVTQSPTHLIKTRGQQVTLRCSPKSGHDTVSWYQQALGQGPQFIFQYYEEEERQRGNFPDRFSGHQFPNYSSELNVNALLLGDSALYLCASSLVSGGPYEQYFGPGTRLTVT.

This sequence joins TRBV19 and TRBJ2-5, with D perhaps matching TRBD1 (6 bases). The length of the CDR3 is 16 residues. V lost 1 base, J lost 5 bases, and 17 bases lay in between. Germline CDR1 is LNHDA and CDR2 is SQIVND (reference sequence). CDR3 in amino acids: CASSIGGTIRGETQYF. The CDR3 DNA reads TGTGCCAGTAGTATAGGTGGGACAATACGGGGCGAGACCCAGTACTTC.

The V call is TRBV11-2, the J call TRBJ1-2; TRBD1 matches at 7 bases. Germline V gene sequence: CDR1 SGHAT, CDR2 FQNNGV. V gave up 5 bases and J gave up 1 base; unmatched junction bases: 7. There are 15 residues in the CDR3. For the CDR3, the DNA is TGTGCCAGCAGCCCGGGACAGTTCATTAACTATGGCTACACCTTC. Protein: CASSPGQFINYGYTF.

This clonotype was found many times. This sequence joins TRBV7-4 and TRBJ2-1; D is undetermined. CDR3 size: 15 residues. Germline lookup yields CDR1 SGHVT and CDR2 SQSDAQ. V lost 1 base, J lost 0 bases, and 7 bases lay in between. The CDR3 loop is CASSLDSSSYNEQFF. The CDR3 DNA reads TGTGCCAGCAGCTTAGACTCAAGCTCCTACAATGAGCAGTTCTTC.

The CDR3 here is CASFRRGLNTEAFF. The DNA of the CDR3 is TGTGCCAGTTTTCGGAGGGGCCTGAACACTGAAGCTTTCTTT. This chain links TRBV28 with TRBJ1-1, with D perhaps matching TRBD1 (5 bases). Trimming removed 9 bases from V and 0 bases from J, with 14 bases in between. There are 14 residues in the CDR3. Per the germline V gene, CDR1 is MDHEN and CDR2 is SYDVKM.

V and J are TRBV29-1 and TRBJ2-3; 14 bases line up with TRBD2. With 4 bases clipped from V and 3 bases from J, the junction kept 3 bases outside the gene matches. The length of the CDR3 is 15 residues. Germline V CDR1 and CDR2: SQVTM, ANQGSEA. The CDR3 is CSVVGTSGSTDTQYF. As DNA, the CDR3 is TGCAGCGTTGTCGGGACTAGCGGGAGTACAGATACGCAGTATTTT.

This clonotype was seen ten or more times. The rearrangement links TRBV20-1 to TRBJ2-6; D may be TRBD2 (6 bases). Trimming pared 1 base from V and 2 bases from J, leaving 18 bases between. The length of the CDR3 is 18 residues. CDR1 is DFQATT and CDR2 is SNEGSKA in the germline V gene (reference sequence). CDR3 sequence reads: CSARVGSGGTTGANVLTF. In DNA, the CDR3 is TGCAGTGCTAGAGTGGGGAGCGGAGGGACGACTGGGGCCAACGTCCTGACTTTC.

The chain employs TRBV10-1 and TRBJ2-2; D is ambiguous. CDR3 size: 14 residues. Trimming removed 4 bases at V and 5 bases at J, with 11 bases between. Germline V CDR1 and CDR2: WNHNN, SYGVQD (reference sequence). The CDR3 spells CASSARALTGELFF. In nucleotides, the CDR3 is TGCGCCAGCAGTGCCCGGGCTCTTACCGGGGAGCTGTTTTTT.

This clonotype was detected many times. The rearrangement joins TRBV19 to TRBJ1-5; 10 bases agree with TRBD1. V was pared by 10 bases and J by 3 bases, with 12 bases of the junction left unmatched. The CDR3 loop spans 16 amino acids. Germline V gene data show CDR1 as LNHDA and CDR2 as SQIVND (reference sequence). CDR3 region: CATLPVDRGTNQPQHF. The CDR3 DNA reads TGTGCCACCCTTCCCGTGGACAGGGGGACCAATCAGCCCCAGCATTTT.

The chain couples TRBV7-9 to TRBJ1-4; D is unclear. The CDR3 runs 15 residues. Germline lookup yields CDR1 SEHNR and CDR2 FQNEAQ (reference sequence). Trimming removed 0 bases at V and 3 bases at J, with 8 bases between. CDR3 nucleotides: TGTGCCAGCAGCTTAGCGGCAGCAGCTAATGAAAAACTGTTTTTT. This codes for CASSLAAAANEKLFF.

There are many counts of this clonotype. The rearrangement links TRBV7-2 to TRBJ2-7; possibly TRBD2 for D (5 bases). The CDR3 spans 13 residues. The germline V gene has CDR1 SGHTA and CDR2 FQGNSA. The germline V and J ends were trimmed by 5 bases and 2 bases, with 10 bases remaining between them. The CDR3, as DNA: TGTGCCAGCAGCACCGGGGAAACCTACGAGCAGTACTTC. Translation gives CASSTGETYEQYF.

This clonotype has a count of ten or more. J is TRBJ2-7 and V is TRBV7-2; TRBD2 is a possible D gene (5 bases). Germline loops: CDR1 SGHTA, CDR2 FQGNSA. There are 13 residues in the CDR3. V shed 4 bases and J shed 0 bases, with 7 bases lying between them. Here the CDR3 reads CASSSSLSYEQYF. As DNA, the CDR3 is TGTGCCAGCAGCTCTAGCCTCTCCTACGAGCAGTACTTC.

The sample holds a few counts of this clonotype. This chain uses TRBV20-1 with TRBJ2-7; 16 bases match TRBD2. Looked up from germline, CDR1 is DFQATT and CDR2 is SNEGSKA (reference sequence). Trimming took 5 bases from V and 5 from J; bases not matched to a gene: 6. The CDR3 has 15 residues. CDR3 region: CSAPGTSGRANEQYF. CDR3 nucleotide sequence: TGCAGTGCTCCCGGGACTAGCGGGAGGGCAAACGAGCAGTACTTC.

This clonotype was recorded at least ten times. V gene TRBV28 combines with J gene TRBJ1-1; D remains ambiguous. CDR1 is MDHEN and CDR2 is SYDVKM in the germline V gene. V was clipped by 6 bases and J by 1 base, with 12 bases between them. CDR3 length: 14 amino acids. CDR3: CASSPLTSNTEAFF. The CDR3 coding sequence is TGTGCCAGCAGCCCTCTGACATCGAACACTGAAGCTTTCTTT.

This clonotype was recorded at least ten times. The chain carries TRBV7-2 and TRBJ1-2; the D is unclear. The V end lost 3 bases, the J end lost 0 bases, and 8 bases lay between the germline ends. The CDR3 sequence is 14 residues long. Germline V gene lookup returns CDR1 SGHTA and CDR2 FQGNSA. The CDR3 loop reads CASSFLLANYGYTF. DNA of the CDR3: TGTGCCAGCAGCTTTTTATTAGCTAACTATGGCTACACCTTC.